A single sample is the source of the 27 T cell receptor beta chains below, sequenced in a study of spatial heterogeneity in lung cancer. Time point meaning: sample taken at primary tumor resection. TCRdb re-called the 5' RACE reads with MiXCR, one entry per CDR3 protein. The sample records about 38,000 distinct CDR3 sequences, 5% to 6.5% being singletons. Here the sequenced sample was PBMCs, taken at surgery. The receptors shown here come from a female donor with early-stage non-small cell lung cancer.

This clonotype has just a few counts. V is TRBV6-1 and J is TRBJ1-5; 8 positions agree with TRBD1. The V segment lost 6 bases and the J segment 5 bases; nucleotides outside the gene matches: 12. CDR3 length: 16 residues. The germline CDR1 and CDR2 sequences are MNHNS and SASEGT. CDR3 in amino acids: CASRVLRGRVHQPQHF. The CDR3 bases are TGTGCCAGCAGGGTGCTCAGGGGGCGCGTACATCAGCCCCAGCATTTT.

This clonotype was counted ten times or more. The chain is built from TRBV5-5 and TRBJ1-6; 10 positions match TRBD1. The trim removed 7 bases at V and 7 bases at J, leaving 11 bases unmatched. The CDR3 is 16 residues long. The germline gives CDR1 SGHKS, CDR2 YYEKEE (reference sequence). CDR3 sequence: CASSFTTGGLNSPLHF. The CDR3 DNA is TGTGCCAGCTCCTTTACGACAGGGGGCCTCAATTCACCCCTCCACTTT.

In this sample, this clonotype turned up a few times. The chain couples TRBV5-1 to TRBJ1-1; tentative D call: TRBD1 (5 bases). Trimming removed 0 bases from V and 4 bases from J, with 10 bases in between. This CDR3 spans 14 amino acids. The germline V gene encodes CDR1 SGHRS and CDR2 YFSETQ. CDR3 in DNA: TGCGCCAGCAGCTTGGCCCAGGGAAGCACTGAAGCTTTCTTT. Its protein is CASSLAQGSTEAFF.

The chain uses TRBV6-4 and TRBJ2-3, with 11 bases that match TRBD2. Germline V lookup: CDR1 MRHNA, CDR2 SNTAGT. J was trimmed by 4 bases and V by 0 bases; bases with no gene match: 0. This CDR3 contains 15 residues. CDR3 in amino acids: CASSDSSGGADTQYF. DNA of the CDR3: TGTGCCAGCAGTGACTCTAGCGGGGGGGCAGATACGCAGTATTTT.

This clonotype has a count of ten or more. The chain couples TRBV7-2 to TRBJ2-1; 7 nucleotides line up with TRBD2. V lost 0 bases to trimming and J lost 8 bases; unmatched junction nucleotides: 7. Germline CDR1 SGHTA, CDR2 FQGNSA. CDR3 length: 15 residues. The CDR3 DNA reads TGTGCCAGCAGCTTAGCGGGGGGGATTTTGTATGAGCAGTTCTTC. It is translated as CASSLAGGILYEQFF.

The V gene is TRBV25-1, the J gene TRBJ1-2; TRBD1 agrees at 7 bases. Germline V lookup: CDR1 MGHDK, CDR2 SYGVNS. J lost 2 bases, V lost 3 bases, and 12 bases had no gene match. CDR3 length equals 17 residues. CDR3 sequence (DNA): TGTGCCAGCAGTGACCTCCCCGATCGGGACAGAAACTATGGCTACACCTTC. It specifies CASSDLPDRDRNYGYTF.

The chain is built from TRBV5-4 and TRBJ2-1, with D perhaps matching TRBD2 (6 bases). The V end lost 4 bases, the J end lost 8 bases, and 13 bases lay between the germline ends. The CDR3 runs to 13 residues. Germline CDR1 and CDR2: SGHNT and YYREEE (reference sequence). CDR3 nucleotides: TGTGCCAGCAGCCCCCGAGGGGAGGATGAGCAGTTCTTC. It specifies CASSPRGEDEQFF.

This clonotype was counted at least ten times. The chain couples TRBV20-1 to TRBJ2-3; D tentatively reads TRBD1 or TRBD2 (5 bases each). Looked up from germline, CDR1 is DFQATT and CDR2 is SNEGSKA (reference sequence). V dropped 0 bases and J dropped 5 bases, with 12 bases sitting between them. This CDR3 has 14 amino acids. CDR3 bases: TGCAGTGCTAGAGATCGGTTGGGGGAAGATACGCAGTATTTT. As protein: CSARDRLGEDTQYF.

This clonotype was recorded many times. The V gene is TRBV10-3, the J gene TRBJ2-3; 13 positions match TRBD2. V dropped 11 bases and J dropped 4; count of bases not matched to a gene: 12. Germline V lookup: CDR1 ENHRY, CDR2 SYGVKD. This CDR3 comprises 16 residues. CDR3 amino acids: CASKGGLAGDPDTQYF. CDR3 DNA sequence: TGTGCCTCGAAGGGAGGACTAGCGGGGGACCCAGATACGCAGTATTTT.

V is TRBV14 and J is TRBJ2-7, with D possibly matching TRBD1 (5 bases). CDR1 is SGHDN and CDR2 is FVKESK in the germline V gene. V was cut by 1 base and J by 2 bases, with 12 bases left in between. The CDR3 is made up of 15 amino acids. CDR3 DNA sequence: TGTGCCAGCAGCCAAGTCGCAGTGACAGCCTACGAGCAGTACTTC. This translates into CASSQVAVTAYEQYF.

At least ten counts were recorded for this clonotype. The chain carries TRBV25-1 and TRBJ1-5; D may be TRBD1 (6 bases). The V gene lost 8 bases and the J gene lost 6 bases, with 14 bases spanning the gap. The germline V gene encodes CDR1 MGHDK and CDR2 SYGVNS. The CDR3 spans 13 residues. The chain's CDR3 is CASRGQGAQPQHF. The DNA for the CDR3 is TGTGCCAGCCGGGGGCAGGGCGCTCAGCCCCAGCATTTT.

This clonotype was observed at least ten times. The chain uses TRBV7-2 and TRBJ1-3; D call uncertain. The CDR3 is 13 amino acids. V lost 6 bases to trimming and J lost 1 base, with 7 bases between them. Per germline, CDR1 SGHTA and CDR2 FQGNSA. CDR3 in amino acids: CASSPDSGNTIYF. CDR3 nucleotide sequence: TGTGCCAGCAGTCCTGATTCTGGAAACACCATATATTTT.

This clonotype has ten or more counts. The V call is TRBV7-6, the J call TRBJ1-3; D is unclear. This CDR3 is built from 14 residues. In germline, CDR1 is SGHVS, CDR2 FNYEAQ. The V end was cut by 5 bases, the J end by 0 bases, with 8 bases between. CDR3: CASSPFGSGNTIYF. CDR3 nucleotide sequence: TGTGCCAGCAGCCCGTTCGGCTCTGGAAACACCATATATTTT. The whole variable domain, remainder taken from reference TRBV7-6 and TRBJ1-3, is GAGVSQSPRYKVTKRGQDVALRCDPISGHVSLYWYRQALGQGPEFLTYFNYEAQQDKSGLPNDRFSAERPEGSISTLTIQRTEQRDSAMYRCASSPFGSGNTIYFGEGSWLTVV.

The sample holds many counts of this clonotype. The chain links TRBV16 to TRBJ2-7; D not resolved. The V end lost 5 bases, the J end lost 2 bases, and 4 bases lay between the germline ends. This CDR3 region has 11 residues. Per germline, CDR1 KGHSY and CDR2 FQNENV. The CDR3 loop is CASSKAYEQYF. The CDR3 DNA follows: TGTGCCAGCAGCAAGGCCTACGAGCAGTACTTC.

This clonotype was detected ten times or more. The rearrangement uses TRBV11-2 and TRBJ2-7; tentative D call: TRBD1 (5 bases). Trimming stripped 1 base from V and 2 bases from J, with 15 bases between. The germline V gene has CDR1 SGHAT and CDR2 FQNNGV. This CDR3 is built from 16 residues. CDR3 coding DNA: TGTGCCAGCAGCTTAGCACTCGACAGAGTTCCCTACGAGCAGTACTTC. This translates into CASSLALDRVPYEQYF.

This clonotype appeared a few times. V usage is TRBV5-1 and J usage is TRBJ2-1, with TRBD2 identical over 10 bases. The V segment lost 0 bases and the J segment 5 bases; nucleotides outside the gene matches: 8. This CDR3 has 17 amino acids. Germline lookup yields CDR1 SGHRS and CDR2 YFSETQ. For the CDR3, the DNA is TGCGCCAGCAGCTTGGCTGTGACTAGCGGGTTAGACAATGAGCAGTTCTTC. Translating it yields CASSLAVTSGLDNEQFF.

This sequence joins TRBV3-1 and TRBJ1-5; a possible D gene is TRBD1 (6 bases). The germline V gene has CDR1 LGHDT and CDR2 YNNKEL (reference sequence). CDR3 size: 14 residues. The V and J ends lost 10 bases and 0 bases respectively, with 13 bases between them. The CDR3 bases are TGTGCCACCAGGAACAGGGATAGCAATCAGCCCCAGCATTTT. It yields the protein CATRNRDSNQPQHF.

This clonotype occurred many times. The chain combines TRBV12-3 or TRBV12-4 with TRBJ2-3, with D unresolved. The V and J ends lost 7 bases and 2 bases respectively, with 7 bases between them. The CDR3 loop spans 12 amino acids. The CDR3 DNA follows: TGTGCCAGCACCCCAAACACAGATACGCAGTATTTT. Encoded protein: CASTPNTDTQYF.

This clonotype was picked up a small number of times. This chain links TRBV14 with TRBJ1-5, with 7 bases matching TRBD1. CDR3 size: 16 residues. Trimming cost V 4 bases and J 4 bases; bases outside gene matches: 10. The germline CDR1 and CDR2 sequences are SGHDN and FVKESK. The CDR3 DNA follows: TGTGCCAGCAGCCCCGACAGGGACGAAACTAATCAGCCCCAGCATTTT. As protein: CASSPDRDETNQPQHF.

Only a few counts were recorded for this clonotype. The J gene is TRBJ1-1, the V gene TRBV7-8, with TRBD1 identical over 7 bases. This CDR3 comprises 14 residues. From germline, CDR1 is SGHVS and CDR2 FQNEAQ. The trim removed 4 bases at V and 5 bases at J, leaving 7 bases unmatched. CDR3 DNA: TGTGCCAGCAGCTCCCCGAGGGACAGAACTGAAGCTTTCTTT. It codes for CASSSPRDRTEAFF.

Many counts were recorded for this clonotype. The V and J genes are TRBV5-1 and TRBJ1-1; 7 bases are a match to TRBD1. From germline, CDR1 is SGHRS and CDR2 YFSETQ. There are 15 residues in the CDR3. J gave up 10 bases and V 0 bases, and 12 bases lay outside the gene matches. The CDR3 region has the DNA TGCGCCAGCAGCTTGGAGCGACAGGGCACTAGAGGAGCTTTCTTT. It is translated as CASSLERQGTRGAFF. The full variable domain, completed using reference TRBV5-1 and TRBJ1-1, is KAGVTQTPRYLIKTRGQQVTLSCSPISGHRSVSWYQQTPGQGLQFLFEYFSETQRNKGNFPGRFSGRQFSNSRSEMNVSTLELGDSALYLCASSLERQGTRGAFFGQGTRLTVV.

This clonotype was seen repeatedly, ten times or more. The chain uses TRBV19 and TRBJ2-3; the D is unclear. CDR3 length equals 15 residues. Germline CDR1 LNHDA, CDR2 SQIVND (reference sequence). V was trimmed by 3 bases and J by 1 base, leaving 11 bases between them. The CDR3 sequence is CASSISQWGTDTQYF. The CDR3 nucleotides are TGTGCCAGTAGTATCAGTCAGTGGGGCACAGATACGCAGTATTTT.

This clonotype was detected a few times. The chain couples TRBV6-4 to TRBJ2-3, with TRBD2 matching over 10 bases. Germline lookup yields CDR1 MRHNA and CDR2 SNTAGT. This CDR3 spans 21 amino acids. With V trimmed by 0 bases and J by 1 base, 16 bases remained unmatched. DNA of the CDR3: TGTGCCAGCAGTGACTCGAAGCTGGCTAGCGGGGGCCTCGAGCGCACAGATACGCAGTATTTT. It translates to CASSDSKLASGGLERTDTQYF.

The V call is TRBV5-1, the J call TRBJ2-3, with 7 bases identical to TRBD1. The CDR3 loop spans 15 amino acids. V trimming: 2 bases; J trimming: 2 bases; junction bases outside the gene matches: 5. Germline CDR1 reads SGHRS; CDR2 reads YFSETQ. The CDR3 spells CASSFTGDPTDTQYF. The CDR3 coding sequence is TGCGCCAGCAGCTTCACAGGGGACCCCACAGATACGCAGTATTTT.

This clonotype was recorded many times. This chain connects TRBV7-3 to TRBJ2-2; either TRBD1 or TRBD2 may supply D (5 bases each). The CDR3 sequence is 15 residues long. The V gene's germline CDR1 is SGHTA and CDR2 FQGTGA. The V and J ends lost 6 bases and 5 bases respectively, with 16 bases between them. The CDR3, as DNA: TGTGCCAGCAGAGGGGCAGCTCCGGGAACCGGGGAGCTGTTTTTT. Translated, it gives CASRGAAPGTGELFF. The complete variable domain, with remaining parts taken from reference TRBV7-3 and TRBJ2-2, reads GAGVSQTPSNKVTEKGKYVELRCDPISGHTALYWYRQSLGQGPEFLIYFQGTGAADDSGLPNDRFFAVRPEGSVSTLKIQRTERGDSAVYLCASRGAAPGTGELFFGEGSRLTVL.

This clonotype was observed at least ten times. The chain employs TRBV4-3 and TRBJ1-2; tentative D call: TRBD1 (5 bases). V was pared by 0 bases and J by 7 bases, with 18 bases between. The CDR3 is 16 residues long. Germline values: CDR1 LGHNA, CDR2 YSLEER. CDR3 region: CASSQDRGMEGGGYTF. The DNA of the CDR3 is TGCGCCAGCAGCCAAGATCGGGGGATGGAGGGAGGTGGCTACACCTTC.

This clonotype occurred a few times. The gene calls are TRBV2 and TRBJ1-1; D is unclear. The V gene's germline CDR1 is SNHLY and CDR2 FYNNEI. Trimming left V 0 bases short and J 6 bases short, with 8 bases between. This CDR3 has 13 residues. The CDR3 DNA follows: TGTGCCAGCAGTGAAGCGTATGGGTCTGAAGCTTTCTTT. Translated, it gives CASSEAYGSEAFF.